The 10 T cell receptor beta chains presented below share a single source sample, sequenced in a study of Graves' ophthalmopathy and Graves' hyperthyroidism. The study amplified TCR beta CDR3 regions using RNA transcripts. HTBI-primed RT-PCR formed the first round, and a multiplex PCR formed the second. Via MiXCR, TCRdb re-called the multiplex PCR reads, giving one row per CDR3 protein. This table holds about 590,000 distinct CDR3 sequences, 39% found once. Sequencing input: peripheral blood or thyroid tissue (not recorded which). The receptors come from an adult man with Graves' hyperthyroidism.

This clonotype has ten or more counts. The rearrangement links TRBV24-1 to TRBJ1-1, with D hard to call. Germline V lookup: CDR1 KGHDR, CDR2 SFDVKD. Trimming removed 2 bases at V and 1 base at J, with 4 bases between. CDR3 size: 13 residues. The DNA of the CDR3 is TGTGCCACCAGTGATTACAGGAACACTGAAGCTTTCTTT. It encodes CATSDYRNTEAFF.

There are a few counts of this clonotype. This sequence may be a read error, since a much larger clone differs from it by one base. The rearrangement links TRBV12-3 or TRBV12-4 to TRBJ1-4, with D uncertain. The length of the CDR3 is 16 residues. DNA of the CDR3: TGTGCCAGCAGCGTAGGTCCGGGGAGATTTGACGAAAAACTGGTTTTT. As protein: CASSVGPGRFDEKLVF.

On this clonotype: Being one base from a much bigger clone, this may be a read error. The chain employs TRBV7-3 and TRBJ2-5; the D call may be TRBD1 or TRBD2 (5 bases each). The length of the CDR3 is 16 residues. Germline CDR1 SGHTA, CDR2 FQGTGA. CDR3: CAGSLKGTAQGETQYF. The CDR3 DNA reads as TGTGCCGGCAGCTTAAAAGGGACGGCCCAAGGAGAGACCCAGTACTTC.

This clonotype occurred many times. The chain combines TRBV24-1 with TRBJ2-5; TRBD2 is a possible D gene (6 bases). This CDR3 comprises 15 residues. Looked up from germline, CDR1 is KGHDR and CDR2 is SFDVKD. Deletions cut 3 bases from V and 5 bases from J, with 15 bases between. DNA of the CDR3: TGTGCCACCAGTGATCCCCGGACTATGGACGAGACCCAGTACTTC. This codes for CATSDPRTMDETQYF.

This clonotype was detected once. The chain links TRBV2 to TRBJ1-5; 7 nucleotides align to TRBD1. J gave up 4 bases and V 6 bases, and 3 bases lay outside the gene matches. CDR1 is SNHLY, CDR2 FYNNEI, per germline. The CDR3 runs to 13 residues. The CDR3 spells CASRGTANQPQHF. CDR3 nucleotides: TGTGCCAGCAGGGGGACAGCTAATCAGCCCCAGCATTTT.

The chain carries TRBV20-1 and TRBJ2-6, with 11 bases aligning to TRBD2. The CDR3 runs to 12 residues. With 5 bases clipped from V and 13 bases from J, the junction kept 4 bases outside the gene matches. The germline V gene has CDR1 DFQATT and CDR2 SNEGSKA (reference sequence). CDR3 protein: CSASGTSGVLTF. The CDR3 nucleotides read TGCAGTGCTTCCGGGACTAGCGGAGTCCTGACTTTC.

This clonotype was counted many times. The V and J genes are TRBV7-2 and TRBJ1-2; D is possibly TRBD1 (5 bases). Per the germline V gene, CDR1 is SGHTA and CDR2 is FQGNSA. V lost 3 bases, J lost 6 bases, and 8 bases lay in between. The CDR3 contains 12 residues. In nucleotides, the CDR3 is TGTGCCAGCAGCTTGGGGGGGGATGGCTACACCTTC. Translating gives CASSLGGDGYTF.

This clonotype was detected ten times or more. The chain recombines TRBV19 with TRBJ1-1, with 7 bases identical to TRBD1. The CDR3 is 15 residues long. Germline V gives CDR1 LNHDA, CDR2 SQIVND (reference sequence). V was clipped by 2 bases and J by 1 base; unmatched bases: 4. Here the CDR3 DNA reads TGTGCCAGTAGTATAACAAGGGGGCGGAACACTGAAGCTTTCTTT. Translation gives CASSITRGRNTEAFF. Full variable domain (outside the CDR3, taken from reference TRBV19 and TRBJ1-1): DGGITQSPKYLFRKEGQNVTLSCEQNLNHDAMYWYRQDPGQGLRLIYYSQIVNDFQKGDIAEGYSVSREKKESFPLTVTSAQKNPTAFYLCASSITRGRNTEAFFGQGTRLTVV.

This clonotype has a count of ten or more. The chain uses TRBV29-1 and TRBJ1-1, with 8 nucleotides matching TRBD1. The J segment lost 2 bases and the V segment lost 7 bases, leaving 6 bases of the junction unmatched. This CDR3 has 13 residues. Germline V CDR1 and CDR2: SQVTM, ANQGSEA. Here the CDR3 DNA reads TGCAGCGGCGGGGACAGGAGAAACACTGAAGCTTTCTTT. It codes for CSGGDRRNTEAFF.

This clonotype has a single count. The chain joins TRBV20-1 to TRBJ2-3; D perhaps matches TRBD2 (6 bases). Germline lookup yields CDR1 DFQATT and CDR2 SNEGSKA (reference sequence). This CDR3 contains 14 residues. The V gene lost 7 bases and the J gene lost 0 bases, with 14 bases spanning the gap. CDR3 bases: TGCAGTGTAGCGGCGGGGATAAGCACAGATACGCAGTATTTT. Translated: CSVAAGISTDTQYF.